The TCR beta chain described here comes from a study of circulating CD8 cells and anti-PD-1 response in melanoma. Study results and caveats: Generally, no replicate experiments were performed.

In this sample, this clonotype is large. Its antigen is not known. CDR1 is SGHVS, CDR2 FQNEAQ, per germline. The CDR3 contains 13 residues. V was cut by 5 bases and J by 5 bases, with 11 bases left in between. Each library started from roughly 15 ng of total RNA using the QIAseq Immune Repertoire TCR panel. One entry per CDR3 protein results from TCRdb running MiXCR on the reads. The data hold 1,400 to 1,500 distinct CDR3 sequences, with approximately 8.8% observed a single time. Live CD3+CD8+TCRalphabeta+ cells were sorted into four subsets by PD-1 and/or TIGIT. The TCR was taken from a human donor with melanoma. The sample consisted of CD8+ T cells from PBMCs, taken at baseline or after one month of anti-PD-1 therapy (not recorded which). This chain uses TRBV7-8 with TRBJ2-3, with D uncertain. The DNA of the CDR3 is TGTGCCAGCAGCCCAGCTGGTGGAGATACGCAGTATTTT. It specifies CASSPAGGDTQYF.